One sample yielded the 29 T cell receptor beta chains listed below, sequenced in a study of CD8+CD57+ T cells in acquired aplastic anemia (dated by TCRdb to between 2018 and 2020). Patients chosen for sequencing had shown expansion of CD8+CD57+ cells by flow cytometry. Instrument on record: Illumina HiSeq 2000. TCR beta VDJ combination and CDR3 sequence profiling used genomic DNA as the template. TCRdb took the public reads, trimmed them with fastp at Q25, ran MiXCR for clone calling and kept in-frame beta chains. Every entry covers one CDR3 protein and lists the most common genes and DNA from its rows. This sample comprises around 170,000 distinct CDR3 sequences, approximately 50% of them detected only once. Around 9.7% of the sample belongs to the ten largest clones. The sequenced sample was sorted CD4+, CD8+, or CD8+CD57+ T cells (not recorded which) from PBMCs. The receptor source for this set is a human donor with aplastic anemia.

V gene TRBV7-9 combines with J gene TRBJ1-2; perhaps TRBD1 as D (5 bases). Trimming left V 0 bases short and J 8 bases short, with 13 bases between. From germline, CDR1 is SEHNR and CDR2 FQNEAQ (reference sequence). This CDR3 spans 14 amino acids. CDR3 protein: CASSLADNAGGYTF. CDR3 DNA: TGTGCCAGCAGCTTAGCGGACAACGCGGGAGGCTACACCTTC.

The chain carries TRBV20-1 and TRBJ1-1; D not certain. V dropped 0 bases and J dropped 3 bases, with 8 bases sitting between them. Germline assignment: CDR1 DFQATT and CDR2 SNEGSKA (reference sequence). The CDR3 has 13 amino acids. In DNA form, the CDR3 reads TGCAGTGCTAGAGATTGGAGCTACACTGAAGCTTTCTTT. Its translation is CSARDWSYTEAFF.

This sequence joins TRBV2 and TRBJ1-2; D call uncertain. The CDR3 extends over 14 amino acids. From germline, CDR1 is SNHLY and CDR2 FYNNEI. V lost 5 bases, J lost 7 bases, and 17 bases lay in between. For the CDR3, the DNA is TGTGCCAGCAGTTACGTGGTAGAGGGTGGTGGCTACACCTTC. It yields the protein CASSYVVEGGGYTF.

This clonotype has at least ten counts. V gene TRBV5-1 combines with J gene TRBJ2-7; D is uncertain. Trimming stripped 0 bases from V and 3 bases from J, with 4 bases between. Per germline, CDR1 SGHRS and CDR2 YFSETQ. CDR3 length equals 12 residues. The CDR3 bases are TGCGCCAGCAGCTTGGAAGGCTACGAGCAGTACTTC. Translation gives CASSLEGYEQYF.

The chain employs TRBV2 and TRBJ2-2; D gene uncertain. The V end lost 6 bases, the J end lost 3 bases, and 14 bases lay between the germline ends. This CDR3 is 15 amino acids long. Germline V gene data show CDR1 as SNHLY and CDR2 as FYNNEI. Here the CDR3 reads CASRARTVDTGELFF. The CDR3 nucleotides are TGTGCCAGCAGAGCACGTACAGTGGACACCGGGGAGCTGTTTTTT.

This clonotype was detected only a few times. The rearrangement uses TRBV2 and TRBJ1-2; D gene uncertain. Germline CDR1 is SNHLY and CDR2 is FYNNEI. The CDR3 is 13 residues long. Deletions cut 6 bases from V and 1 base from J, with 9 bases between. The DNA of the CDR3 is TGTGCCAGCAGCCGTGACATTAACTATGGCTACACCTTC. Translation: CASSRDINYGYTF.

Ten or more counts support this clonotype. This sequence joins TRBV6-5 and TRBJ2-7, with D possibly being TRBD1 (5 bases). Germline V lookup: CDR1 MNHEY, CDR2 SVGAGI. The CDR3 runs 14 residues. V lost 2 bases to trimming and J lost 0 bases, with 8 bases between them. The CDR3 DNA is TGTGCCAGCAGTTACAGGGGCAGCTCCTACGAGCAGTACTTC. Amino acid sequence: CASSYRGSSYEQYF.

The sample holds many counts of this clonotype. The chain carries TRBV20-1 and TRBJ1-6, with 7 nucleotides matching TRBD1. Germline V gives CDR1 DFQATT, CDR2 SNEGSKA (reference sequence). The CDR3 length is 18 residues. The V and J ends lost 5 bases and 5 bases, in that order; junction bases with no gene match: 18. The CDR3 DNA is TGCAGTGCTCTCCGACAGGGAACCACATCCCCTCATAATTCACCCCTCCACTTT. It translates to CSALRQGTTSPHNSPLHF.

This chain joins TRBV10-3 and TRBJ2-5; possible D gene TRBD1, 6 bases. The CDR3 is made up of 14 amino acids. V was cut by 0 bases and J by 3 bases, with 8 bases left in between. The germline gives CDR1 ENHRY, CDR2 SYGVKD. CDR3 nucleotide sequence: TGTGCCATCAGTGAGTCGAACAGGGAAGAGACCCAGTACTTC. Its translation: CAISESNREETQYF.

Concerning this clonotype itself: An end of the junction does not agree with germline; a read error may underlie this. CDR3 loop: CSAKDRENTEAFF. The CDR3 nucleotides are TGCAGTGCTAAGGACCGAGAGAACACTGAAGCTTTCTTC. The rearrangement links TRBV20-1 to TRBJ1-1; D is unresolved. In germline, CDR1 is DFQATT, CDR2 SNEGSKA (reference sequence). The CDR3 is made up of 13 amino acids.

This chain connects TRBV7-8 to TRBJ1-3; a possible D gene is TRBD1 (5 bases). V lost 5 bases, J lost 7 bases, and 9 bases lay in between. The CDR3 is made up of 12 amino acids. Germline V gene data show CDR1 as SGHVS and CDR2 as FQNEAQ. CDR3 DNA: TGTGCCAGCAGCCGGGACTTGAACACCATATATTTT. Translation: CASSRDLNTIYF.

V and J are TRBV13 and TRBJ1-2; 10 bases line up with TRBD1. V shed 4 bases, J shed 4 bases, and the junction held 3 bases outside the gene matches. Germline loops: CDR1 PRHDT, CDR2 FYEKMQ (reference sequence). The CDR3 sequence is 14 residues long. CDR3: CASSYRTGGYGYTF. In DNA form, the CDR3 reads TGTGCCAGCAGCTACCGGACAGGGGGCTATGGCTACACCTTC.

Notes on this clonotype: One end of the junction fails to match germline, which may point to a read error. The CDR3 DNA reads as TGTGCCATCCGTGAGTCCACAGGGGATGGCTACACCTTC. Protein: CAIRESTGDGYTF. The genes are TRBV10-3 and TRBJ1-2; 7 bases fit TRBD1. Germline V CDR1 and CDR2: ENHRY, SYGVKD. The CDR3 extends over 13 amino acids.

The gene calls are TRBV30 and TRBJ1-1; unclear D gene. This CDR3 has 13 residues. Germline V gene data show CDR1 as GTSNPN and CDR2 as SVGIG (reference sequence). Trimming removed 0 bases at V and 5 bases at J, with 10 bases between. The DNA of the CDR3 is TGTGCCTGGAGTGTTACCTTTGGGACTGAAGCTTTCTTT. Translated, it gives CAWSVTFGTEAFF.

This rearrangement joins TRBV12-3 or TRBV12-4 to TRBJ2-1, with 14 bases matching TRBD2. V was pared by 6 bases and J by 9 bases, with 4 bases of the junction left unmatched. The CDR3 sequence is 14 residues long. The CDR3 bases are TGTGCCAGCAGCGGACTAGCGGGAGGCGCTGAGCAGTTCTTC. Protein: CASSGLAGGAEQFF.

This chain joins TRBV29-1 and TRBJ2-3, with 7 bases identical to TRBD2. There are 11 residues in the CDR3. Germline trimming cut 8 bases from V and 6 bases from J; bases unmatched to any gene: 5. The V gene's germline CDR1 is SQVTM and CDR2 ANQGSEA. The CDR3 nucleotides read TGCAGCTCCTCCGGGAGGGATACGCAGTATTTT. This translates into CSSSGRDTQYF.

This clonotype appeared once. The CDR3 protein is CASSPRTGKPPQQYGYTF. CDR3 coding DNA: TGTGCCAGCAGCCCCCGGACAGGGAAACCCCCCCAACAGTATGGCTACACCTTC. The chain combines TRBV7-8 with TRBJ1-2; 8 bases are a match to TRBD1. After removal of 5 bases from V and 5 bases from J, the junction contained 19 bases not matched to a gene. The CDR3 extends over 18 amino acids. Germline values: CDR1 SGHVS, CDR2 FQNEAQ.

The chain joins TRBV10-2 to TRBJ1-2, with 7 bases that match TRBD1. Losses at the gene ends were 3 bases for V and 5 bases for J; bases not matched to a gene: 6. The CDR3 length is 14 residues. Per germline, CDR1 WSHSY and CDR2 SAAADI. CDR3 protein: CASSDLTGKYGYTF. CDR3 DNA sequence: TGCGCCAGCAGTGACCTGACAGGGAAGTATGGCTACACCTTC.

V usage is TRBV20-1 and J usage is TRBJ1-2, with D uncertain. This CDR3 has 12 residues. Between the trimmed V and J ends, which lost 5 bases and 8 bases, there was a span of 15 bases. Germline loops: CDR1 DFQATT, CDR2 SNEGSKA (reference sequence). The CDR3 nucleotides are TGCAGTGCTCCTTCCCTGGGGTGGGGCTACACCTTC. Residues: CSAPSLGWGYTF.

This clonotype was found once. The chain couples TRBV20-1 to TRBJ1-2, with D possibly TRBD1 on 5 matching bases. Trimming stripped 0 bases from V and 2 bases from J, with 19 bases between. The CDR3 has 17 amino acids. CDR1 is DFQATT and CDR2 is SNEGSKA in the germline V gene (reference sequence). CDR3 sequence: CSAREGGAFLPNYGYTF. DNA for the CDR3: TGCAGTGCTAGAGAGGGAGGGGCCTTTCTTCCAAACTATGGCTACACCTTC.

The chain links TRBV29-1 to TRBJ2-7; 9 bases match TRBD2. The CDR3 is 14 amino acids. Germline V CDR1 and CDR2: SQVTM, ANQGSEA. V shed 4 bases and J 4 bases; nucleotides not matched to a gene: 8. CDR3 sequence reads: CSVGGAGGMYEQYF. In DNA form, the CDR3 reads TGCAGCGTTGGTGGAGCGGGGGGTATGTACGAGCAGTACTTC.

There are many counts of this clonotype. The chain carries TRBV6-1 and TRBJ2-7; D remains unclear. The CDR3 runs 12 residues. Deletions cut 6 bases from V and 3 bases from J, with 9 bases between. Germline V CDR1 and CDR2: MNHNS, SASEGT. The CDR3 here is CASRPPSYEQYF. The CDR3 DNA is TGTGCCAGCAGACCCCCGAGCTACGAGCAGTACTTC.

The chain links TRBV29-1 to TRBJ1-2, with D perhaps matching TRBD1 (5 bases). The CDR3 loop spans 14 amino acids. CDR1 SQVTM and CDR2 ANQGSEA come from the germline V gene. Trimming cost V 4 bases and J 14 bases, with 26 bases left between them. The CDR3 nucleotides read TGCAGCGTTGGCGTACCGGGAGGGGTCAGAGGTTGTACCTTC. As protein: CSVGVPGGVRGCTF.

The V gene is TRBV19, the J gene TRBJ1-1, with D perhaps matching TRBD1 (6 bases). V shed 5 bases and J shed 7 bases, with 20 bases lying between them. Germline V gives CDR1 LNHDA, CDR2 SQIVND (reference sequence). The CDR3 loop spans 15 amino acids. The DNA of the CDR3 is TGTGCCAGTAGTGGGTGGGACACGGTTATAGGTGAAGCTTTCTTT. Protein sequence: CASSGWDTVIGEAFF. Based on the CDR3 plus reference TRBV19 and TRBJ1-1, the full variable domain is DGGITQSPKYLFRKEGQNVTLSCEQNLNHDAMYWYRQDPGQGLRLIYYSQIVNDFQKGDIAEGYSVSREKKESFPLTVTSAQKNPTAFYLCASSGWDTVIGEAFFGQGTRLTVV.

As concerns this clonotype: The junction shows a germline mismatch at one end, possibly a read error. The chain is built from TRBV10-3 and TRBJ2-5; 10 bases line up with TRBD2. CDR1 is ENHRY and CDR2 is SYGVKD in the germline V gene. This CDR3 comprises 15 residues. The CDR3 protein is CASSLKRGGPKTQYF. The CDR3 nucleotides are TGTGCCAGCAGTCTTAAGCGGGGGGGGCCAAAGACCCAGTACTTC.

The rearrangement links TRBV24-1 to TRBJ2-5; D is uncertain. V was clipped by 7 bases and J by 0 bases, with 2 bases between them. CDR3 length equals 11 residues. Germline V gene sequence: CDR1 KGHDR, CDR2 SFDVKD. This CDR3 is CATRDQETQYF. CDR3 sequence (DNA): TGTGCCACCAGGGACCAAGAGACCCAGTACTTC.

This clonotype was found many times. The chain joins TRBV14 to TRBJ2-1; TRBD2 agrees at 8 bases. Germline CDR1 reads SGHDN; CDR2 reads FVKESK. This CDR3 is 15 amino acids long. After removal of 1 base from V and 9 bases from J, the junction contained 8 bases not matched to a gene. CDR3 residues: CASSQVPAGVGEQFF. The CDR3, as DNA: TGTGCCAGCAGCCAAGTCCCAGCGGGAGTGGGTGAGCAGTTCTTC.

A word on this clonotype: This clone may be a read error of a much larger clone one base away. The CDR3 does not close with the conserved phenylalanine or tryptophan, likely indicating a read error. This rearrangement joins TRBV3-1 to TRBJ1-2, with D possibly TRBD1 on 6 matching bases. V lost 5 bases, J lost 2 bases, and 9 bases lay in between. CDR3 length: 13 amino acids. The V gene's germline CDR1 is LGHDT and CDR2 YNNKEL (reference sequence). The CDR3 protein is CASSSGVNYGYTS. The CDR3 region has the DNA TGTGCCAGCAGCTCAGGGGTGAACTATGGCTACACCTCC.

This clonotype was seen only a few times. J is TRBJ2-7 and V is TRBV2; no reliable D call. Germline V lookup: CDR1 SNHLY, CDR2 FYNNEI. CDR3 length: 12 amino acids. The V end was cut by 1 base, the J end by 6 bases, with 7 bases between. The CDR3 sequence: CASSEVGFEQYF. CDR3 nucleotides: TGTGCCAGCAGTGAAGTGGGATTCGAGCAGTACTTC.